The 32 T cell receptor beta chains below were found in one sample sequenced in a study of shared clonotypes between healthy human individuals (dated by TCRdb to between 2020 and 2021). Receptor amplification or capture employed the immunoSEQ multiplex PCR assay. This is the immuneACCESS table as TCRdb keeps it, with only in-frame sequences that have V and J called. A part of the clones is gone; compared with another copy, unresolved V genes explain less than half, and the rest is unexplained. The sample table holds more than 900,000 clones, of which around 78% were seen once. The ten largest clones add up to more than 0.55% of the sample. The specimen was memory CD4+ T cells from PBMCs. The sample's cell subset or site label, decoded: CD45RA-negative fraction. The receptors here all came from a man younger than 35 in good health. Some clones in this sample may be carry-over from other donors' samples.

The chain recombines TRBV5-1 with TRBJ2-1; D possibly corresponds to TRBD2 (6 bases). V was pared by 0 bases and J by 4 bases, with 11 bases between. This CDR3 has 15 residues. CDR1 and CDR2 from the germline V gene are SGHRS and YFSETQ. The CDR3 sequence: CASSLDSGGYNEQFF. As DNA, the CDR3 is TGCGCCAGCAGCTTGGACAGCGGAGGGTACAATGAGCAGTTCTTC. The entire variable domain, with the rest obtained from reference TRBV5-1 and TRBJ2-1, is as follows: KAGVTQTPRYLIKTRGQQVTLSCSPISGHRSVSWYQQTPGQGLQFLFEYFSETQRNKGNFPGRFSGRQFSNSRSEMNVSTLELGDSALYLCASSLDSGGYNEQFFGPGTRLTVL.

This clone has at least ten counts. The CDR3, as DNA: TGTGCCAGCAGTGAAGAGGGCGGTTCGAACACCGGGGAGCTGTTTTTT. This encodes CASSEEGGSNTGELFF. V usage is TRBV2 and J usage is TRBJ2-2; D is ambiguous. Germline V lookup: CDR1 SNHLY, CDR2 FYNNEI. Trimming cost V 1 base and J 0 bases, with 9 bases left between them. The CDR3 has 16 residues.

The chain uses TRBV2 and TRBJ1-4; 9 bases match TRBD1. V lost 5 bases to trimming and J lost 8 bases; unmatched junction nucleotides: 6. CDR3 size: 14 residues. Germline CDR1 and CDR2: SNHLY and FYNNEI. Here the CDR3 DNA reads TGTGCCAGCAGTTCGGGACAGGGCGAAGAAAAACTGTTTTTT. Translating gives CASSSGQGEEKLFF.

The rearrangement uses TRBV27 and TRBJ2-7; a weak D match, TRBD2 (5 bases). The CDR3 runs 14 residues. Looked up from germline, CDR1 is MNHEY and CDR2 is SMNVEV (reference sequence). The V end was cut by 5 bases, the J end by 5 bases, with 16 bases between. The CDR3 is CASSPLPPGDEQYF. The CDR3 nucleotides are TGTGCCAGCAGTCCCCTACCCCCCGGGGACGAGCAGTACTTC.

The chain joins TRBV28 to TRBJ2-7, with TRBD2 matching 10 bases. This CDR3 comprises 16 residues. V shed 7 bases and J 5 bases; nucleotides not matched to a gene: 14. Germline V gene data show CDR1 as MDHEN and CDR2 as SYDVKM. CDR3 bases: TGTGCCAGCATAATGTCTCTAGCGGGAGAGTCCGACGAGCAGTACTTC. Encoded protein: CASIMSLAGESDEQYF.

This clone was counted only a few times. This rearrangement joins TRBV5-1 to TRBJ1-1, with D possibly matching TRBD1 (5 bases). The CDR3 consists of 14 residues. The germline V and J ends were trimmed by 2 bases and 4 bases, with 12 bases remaining between them. Germline values: CDR1 SGHRS, CDR2 YFSETQ. CDR3 DNA sequence: TGCGCCAGCAGCTTCGATGGGGCGAGCACTGAAGCTTTCTTT. Residues: CASSFDGASTEAFF.

V usage is TRBV2 and J usage is TRBJ1-5; tentatively, D is TRBD1 (5 bases). Germline assignment: CDR1 SNHLY and CDR2 FYNNEI. Trimming shortened V by 6 bases and J by 6 bases, and 18 bases separated the two germline ends. The CDR3 length is 15 residues. The CDR3 sequence is CASSASRDEIQPQHF. DNA for the CDR3: TGTGCCAGCAGCGCCTCCAGGGACGAGATTCAGCCCCAGCATTTT. Complete variable domain (other parts from reference TRBV2 and TRBJ1-5): EPEVTQTPSHQVTQMGQEVILRCVPISNHLYFYWYRQILGQKVEFLVSFYNNEISEKSEIFDDQFSVERPDGSNFTLKIRSTKLEDSAMYFCASSASRDEIQPQHFGDGTRLSIL.

The V call is TRBV6-5, the J call TRBJ2-7; unclear D gene. This CDR3 spans 14 amino acids. In germline, CDR1 is MNHEY, CDR2 SVGAGI. The V end lost 2 bases, the J end lost 1 base, and 9 bases lay between the germline ends. For the CDR3, the DNA is TGTGCCAGCAGTTACGAGTTGAAGTCCTACGAGCAGTACTTC. It translates to CASSYELKSYEQYF.

This chain uses TRBV25-1 with TRBJ2-7; the match to TRBD2 covers 7 bases. Losses at the gene ends were 6 bases for V and 1 base for J; bases not matched to a gene: 6. Germline V lookup: CDR1 MGHDK, CDR2 SYGVNS. This CDR3 contains 14 residues. The CDR3 reads CASSPSGTSYEQYF. The CDR3 DNA reads TGTGCCAGCAGCCCTAGCGGAACTTCCTACGAGCAGTACTTC.

J is TRBJ2-3 and V is TRBV29-1; 12 bases agree with TRBD2. Looked up from germline, CDR1 is SQVTM and CDR2 is ANQGSEA. The J segment lost 4 bases and the V segment lost 7 bases, leaving 9 bases of the junction unmatched. The CDR3 is made up of 15 amino acids. CDR3 sequence (DNA): TGCAGCGCCCCACCACTAGCGGGAGGACCAGATACGCAGTATTTT. Its translation: CSAPPLAGGPDTQYF.

The rearrangement uses TRBV6-5 and TRBJ2-7; TRBD2 matches at 11 bases. Losses at the gene ends were 6 bases for V and 3 bases for J; bases not matched to a gene: 7. CDR3 size: 15 residues. Per germline, CDR1 MNHEY and CDR2 SVGAGI. Written as DNA, the CDR3 is TGTGCCAGCAGAACCCGGGGACTAGCGGACTACGAGCAGTACTTC. Its translation: CASRTRGLADYEQYF.

The rearrangement joins TRBV7-8 to TRBJ2-7; D gene uncertain. The CDR3 has 13 residues. Looked up from germline, CDR1 is SGHVS and CDR2 is FQNEAQ. V lost 3 bases, J lost 1 base, and 7 bases lay in between. The DNA for the CDR3 is TGTGCCAGCAGCTTCCACAGATCCTACGAGCAGTACTTC. Amino acids: CASSFHRSYEQYF.

The V gene is TRBV5-8, the J gene TRBJ1-2; 7 bases line up with TRBD1. Germline V gene sequence: CDR1 SGHTS, CDR2 YDEGEE. This CDR3 is 13 amino acids long. V trimming: 4 bases; J trimming: 8 bases; junction bases outside the gene matches: 8. CDR3 DNA: TGTGCCAGCAGCCCCGGCCCGGACAGGGGCTACACCTTC. This gives the protein CASSPGPDRGYTF.

This chain uses TRBV9 with TRBJ2-2; tentative D call: TRBD1 (5 bases). This CDR3 is 14 amino acids long. The germline V and J ends were trimmed by 0 bases and 5 bases, with 8 bases remaining between them. Germline V CDR1 and CDR2: SGDLS, YYNGEE. CDR3 DNA: TGTGCCAGCAGCGTAGAGGGGTTGACCGGGGAGCTGTTTTTT. Protein product: CASSVEGLTGELFF. The full variable domain, its missing parts supplied by reference TRBV9 and TRBJ2-2, is DSGVTQTPKHLITATGQRVTLRCSPRSGDLSVYWYQQSLDQGLQFLIQYYNGEERAKGNILERFSAQQFPDLHSELNLSSLELGDSALYFCASSVEGLTGELFFGEGSRLTVL.

CDR3 amino acids: CASSLDVHEQFF. Written as DNA, the CDR3 is TGTGCCAGCAGCTTAGACGTCCATGAGCAGTTCTTC. The V call is TRBV13, the J call TRBJ2-1, with no clear D. Trimming removed 1 base at V and 8 bases at J, with 6 bases between. Germline V gene sequence: CDR1 PRHDT, CDR2 FYEKMQ (reference sequence). The CDR3 is 12 residues long.

The V and J genes are TRBV4-1 and TRBJ1-2; a weak D match, TRBD1 (6 bases). The V end lost 1 base, the J end lost 4 bases, and 13 bases lay between the germline ends. This CDR3 has 15 amino acids. In germline, CDR1 is MGHRA, CDR2 YSYEKL. The CDR3 is CASSQGPGAVYGYTF. Here the CDR3 DNA reads TGCGCCAGCAGCCAAGGGCCGGGGGCGGTCTATGGCTACACCTTC.

This clone was seen only once. The same CDR3 also results from other DNA sequences found in this sample. The CDR3 nucleotides are TGTGCCAGCAGCGTAGGCCTAGCGGGACCGTCATCCTACAATGAGCAGTTCTTC. It is translated as CASSVGLAGPSSYNEQFF. The chain recombines TRBV9 with TRBJ2-1; TRBD2 matches at 9 bases. Germline values: CDR1 SGDLS, CDR2 YYNGEE. This CDR3 is 18 amino acids long. J lost 1 base, V lost 0 bases, and 8 bases had no gene match.

This rearrangement joins TRBV2 to TRBJ2-6, with D possibly matching TRBD2 (6 bases). The CDR3 runs to 16 residues. Deletions cut 6 bases from V and 1 base from J, with 13 bases between. Looked up from germline, CDR1 is SNHLY and CDR2 is FYNNEI. For the CDR3, the DNA is TGTGCCAGCAGCTGGGGAGGAGGGTCTGGGGCCAACGTCCTGACTTTC. Its protein product is CASSWGGGSGANVLTF.

The chain combines TRBV11-3 with TRBJ2-1; D gene ambiguous. Germline CDR1 SGHNT, CDR2 YENEEA. The CDR3 covers 14 residues. Trimming removed 5 bases from V and 8 bases from J, with 16 bases in between. This chain's CDR3 is CASSPFSDRDEQFF. Here the CDR3 DNA reads TGTGCCAGCAGCCCGTTTTCGGACCGCGATGAGCAGTTCTTC.

The genes are TRBV7-6 and TRBJ2-7, with D perhaps matching TRBD1 (6 bases). The V end lost 3 bases, the J end lost 7 bases, and 19 bases lay between the germline ends. This CDR3 comprises 15 residues. Germline values: CDR1 SGHVS, CDR2 FNYEAQ. CDR3: CASSLSGTLMREQYF. CDR3 sequence (DNA): TGTGCCAGCAGCTTGTCCGGGACACTCATGCGGGAGCAGTACTTC.

Of note for this clone: This sample includes further DNA sequences coding for the same CDR3. The chain joins TRBV7-2 to TRBJ1-5; no reliable D call. The germline CDR1 and CDR2 sequences are SGHTA and FQGNSA. V lost 1 base to trimming and J lost 6 bases, with 7 bases between them. This CDR3 has 13 amino acids. The CDR3 protein is CASSLVEGQPQHF. The DNA for the CDR3 is TGTGCCAGCAGCTTAGTTGAGGGTCAGCCCCAGCATTTT.

This clone appeared many times. The rearrangement links TRBV19 to TRBJ2-1; 7 bases are shared with TRBD1. CDR3 length equals 16 residues. From germline, CDR1 is LNHDA and CDR2 SQIVND (reference sequence). Trimming took 2 bases from V and 0 from J; bases not matched to a gene: 4. The CDR3 protein is CASSISRDSSYNEQFF. The CDR3 DNA reads as TGTGCCAGTAGTATATCCCGGGACAGCTCCTACAATGAGCAGTTCTTC.

This clone was seen repeatedly, ten times or more. This chain joins TRBV6-5 and TRBJ1-2; D is unclear. Germline assignment: CDR1 MNHEY and CDR2 SVGAGI. This CDR3 contains 13 residues. The V gene lost 4 bases and the J gene lost 0 bases, with 6 bases spanning the gap. Here the CDR3 DNA reads TGTGCCAGCAGTTTATCTCCTAACTATGGCTACACCTTC. Its translation is CASSLSPNYGYTF.

This sequence joins TRBV6-5 and TRBJ2-7, with 7 bases fitting TRBD1. The J segment lost 4 bases and the V segment lost 10 bases, leaving 13 bases of the junction unmatched. Germline V CDR1 and CDR2: MNHEY, SVGAGI. This CDR3 is 14 amino acids long. The CDR3 region is CATAPTGVSYEQYF. In DNA, the CDR3 is TGTGCCACCGCCCCCACAGGGGTTAGTTACGAGCAGTACTTC.

The chain carries TRBV10-1 and TRBJ2-1, with D maybe TRBD2 (6 bases). Germline V CDR1 and CDR2: WNHNN, SYGVQD (reference sequence). This CDR3 has 14 residues. The V and J ends lost 2 bases and 8 bases respectively, with 13 bases between them. The CDR3 here is CASSEATSSHEQFF. DNA of the CDR3: TGCGCCAGCAGTGAGGCCACTAGCTCACATGAGCAGTTCTTC.

This sequence joins TRBV4-1 and TRBJ2-3; 7 nucleotides agree with TRBD2. The CDR3 totals 15 residues. After removal of 1 base from V and 5 bases from J, the junction contained 6 bases not matched to a gene. Looked up from germline, CDR1 is MGHRA and CDR2 is YSYEKL. The CDR3 nucleotides read TGCGCCAGCAGCCAAGGAAGCGGGATGGGAGATACGCAGTATTTT. It encodes CASSQGSGMGDTQYF.

The rearrangement links TRBV15 to TRBJ1-1; TRBD1 matches at 10 bases. CDR1 and CDR2 (germline): LNHNV, YYDKDF (reference sequence). V gave up 4 bases and J gave up 10 bases; unmatched junction bases: 12. The CDR3 extends over 15 amino acids. The CDR3 nucleotides read TGTGCCACCAGCATCCGGGGACAGGGGCTTGTTAGAGCTTTCTTT. This sequence encodes CATSIRGQGLVRAFF.

The gene calls are TRBV5-1 and TRBJ1-4; 7 bases line up with TRBD1. In germline, CDR1 is SGHRS, CDR2 YFSETQ. This CDR3 is 13 amino acids long. The trim removed 7 bases at V and 8 bases at J, leaving 8 bases unmatched. The CDR3 region is CASRQGPWEKLFF. CDR3 in DNA: TGCGCCAGCCGACAGGGTCCTTGGGAAAAACTGTTTTTT.

On this clone itself: The same CDR3 is also encoded by other DNA sequences in this sample. This sequence joins TRBV7-3 and TRBJ2-2, with D hard to call. V was cut by 2 bases and J by 2 bases, with 6 bases left in between. The CDR3 is 14 amino acids. Per germline, CDR1 SGHTA and CDR2 FQGTGA. This CDR3 is CASSLDPNTGELFF. The DNA for the CDR3 is TGTGCCAGCAGCTTAGATCCCAACACCGGGGAGCTGTTTTTT.

This chain links TRBV6-6 with TRBJ2-2; possible D gene TRBD2, 6 bases. The CDR3 spans 12 residues. V lost 6 bases and J lost 6, with 8 bases in between. Per the germline V gene, CDR1 is MNHNY and CDR2 is SVGAGI (reference sequence). The CDR3 reads CASRRESGELFF. The DNA for the CDR3 is TGTGCCAGCAGACGGGAGTCCGGGGAGCTGTTTTTT.

The V gene is TRBV4-2, the J gene TRBJ2-3; D is uncertain. V was clipped by 1 base and J by 0 bases, with 11 bases between them. The CDR3 has 16 residues. The germline V gene encodes CDR1 LGHNA and CDR2 YNFKEQ. The CDR3 DNA reads TGTGCCAGCAGCCAAGTAGCAGTCGCTAGCACAGATACGCAGTATTTT. This translates into CASSQVAVASTDTQYF.

This clone was observed once. The CDR3 coding sequence is TGTGCCAGCAGTTCAGACAGGGGAGGAATTAGGACAGATACGCAGTATTTT. This translates into CASSSDRGGIRTDTQYF. The J gene is TRBJ2-3, the V gene TRBV27; 8 bases agree with TRBD1. The CDR3 is made up of 17 amino acids. Unmatched junction bases numbered 12, after V lost 4 bases and J lost 3 bases. The germline V gene encodes CDR1 MNHEY and CDR2 SMNVEV (reference sequence).